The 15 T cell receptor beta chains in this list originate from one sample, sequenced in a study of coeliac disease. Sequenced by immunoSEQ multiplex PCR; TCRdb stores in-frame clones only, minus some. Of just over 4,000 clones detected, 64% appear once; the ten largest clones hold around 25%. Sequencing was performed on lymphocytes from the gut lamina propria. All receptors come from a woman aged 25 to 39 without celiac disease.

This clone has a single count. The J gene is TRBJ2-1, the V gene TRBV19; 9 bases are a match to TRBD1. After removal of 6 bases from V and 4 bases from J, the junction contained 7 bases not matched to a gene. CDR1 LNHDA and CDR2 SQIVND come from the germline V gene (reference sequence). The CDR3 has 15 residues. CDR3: CASREGQGKYNEQFF. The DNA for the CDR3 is TGTGCCAGTAGAGAGGGACAGGGTAAATACAATGAGCAGTTCTTC.

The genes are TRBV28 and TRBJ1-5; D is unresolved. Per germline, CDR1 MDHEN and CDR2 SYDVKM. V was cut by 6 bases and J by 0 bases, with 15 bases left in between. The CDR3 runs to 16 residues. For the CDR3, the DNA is TGTGCCAGCAGCTCCCCGGCAGACTATAGCAATCAGCCCCAGCATTTT. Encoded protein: CASSSPADYSNQPQHF.

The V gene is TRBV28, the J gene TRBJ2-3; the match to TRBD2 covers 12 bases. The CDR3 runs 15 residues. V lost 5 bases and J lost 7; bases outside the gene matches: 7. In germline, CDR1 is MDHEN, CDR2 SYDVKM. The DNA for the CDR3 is TGTGCCAGCAGTCCCCAGACTAGCGGGGGAAATACGCAGTATTTT. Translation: CASSPQTSGGNTQYF.

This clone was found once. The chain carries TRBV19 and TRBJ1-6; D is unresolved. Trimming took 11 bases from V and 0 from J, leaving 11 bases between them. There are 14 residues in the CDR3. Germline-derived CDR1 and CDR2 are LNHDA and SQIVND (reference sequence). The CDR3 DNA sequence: TGTGCCTCGCGGGTCAGCTCCTATAATTCACCCCTCCACTTT. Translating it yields CASRVSSYNSPLHF.

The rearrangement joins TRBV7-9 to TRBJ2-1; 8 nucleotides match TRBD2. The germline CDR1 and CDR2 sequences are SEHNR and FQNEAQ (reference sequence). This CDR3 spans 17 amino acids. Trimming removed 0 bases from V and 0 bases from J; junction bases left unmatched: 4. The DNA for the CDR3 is TGTGCCAGCAGCTTAGCTTCTCGGGGGGGCTCCTACAATGAGCAGTTCTTC. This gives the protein CASSLASRGGSYNEQFF. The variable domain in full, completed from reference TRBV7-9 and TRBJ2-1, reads DTGVSQNPRHKITKRGQNVTFRCDPISEHNRLYWYRQTLGQGPEFLTYFQNEAQLEKSRLLSDRFSAERPKGSFSTLEIQRTEQGDSAMYLCASSLASRGGSYNEQFFGPGTRLTVL.

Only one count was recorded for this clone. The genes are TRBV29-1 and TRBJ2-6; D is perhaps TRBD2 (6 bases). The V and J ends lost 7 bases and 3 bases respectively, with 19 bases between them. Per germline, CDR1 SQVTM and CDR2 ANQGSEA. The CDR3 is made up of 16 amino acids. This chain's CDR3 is CSAARVTGDGANVLTF. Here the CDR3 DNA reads TGCAGCGCCGCCCGGGTGACGGGGGATGGGGCCAACGTCCTGACTTTC. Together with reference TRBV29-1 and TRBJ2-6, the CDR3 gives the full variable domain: SAVISQKPSRDICQRGTSLTIQCQVDSQVTMMFWYRQQPGQSLTLIATANQGSEATYESGFVIDKFPISRPNLTFSTLTVSNMSPEDSSIYLCSAARVTGDGANVLTFGAGSRLTVL.

This chain's CDR3 is CASSRGVGGLTGGDEQFF. CDR3 bases: TGTGCCAGCAGCCGGGGGGTAGGGGGCCTCACCGGGGGGGATGAGCAGTTCTTC. The chain couples TRBV4-2 to TRBJ2-1; the D gene is possibly TRBD2 (8 bases). Trimming took off 4 bases at V and 8 bases at J, with 27 bases between the two ends. CDR3 length: 18 residues. Germline V gene sequence: CDR1 LGHNA, CDR2 YNFKEQ.

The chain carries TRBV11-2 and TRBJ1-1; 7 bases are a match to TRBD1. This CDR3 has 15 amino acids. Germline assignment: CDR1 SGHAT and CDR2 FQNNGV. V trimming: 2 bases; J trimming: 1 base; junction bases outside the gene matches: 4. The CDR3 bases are TGTGCCAGCAGCTTACTTACAGGGGAGAACACTGAAGCTTTCTTT. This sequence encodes CASSLLTGENTEAFF.

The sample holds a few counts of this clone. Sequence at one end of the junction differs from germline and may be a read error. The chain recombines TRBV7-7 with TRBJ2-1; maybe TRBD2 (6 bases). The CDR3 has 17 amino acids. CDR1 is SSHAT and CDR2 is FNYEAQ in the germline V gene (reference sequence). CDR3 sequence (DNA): TGTGCTAGCAGCTTAGAGGCGGGGAGTAGTGCCTACAATGAGCAGTTCTTC. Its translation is CASSLEAGSSAYNEQFF.

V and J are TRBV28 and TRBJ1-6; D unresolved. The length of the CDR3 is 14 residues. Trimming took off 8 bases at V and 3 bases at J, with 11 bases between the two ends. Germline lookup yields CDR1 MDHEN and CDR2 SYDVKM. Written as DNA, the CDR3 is TGTGCCAGCCGGGGATTTGACTATAATTCACCCCTCCACTTT. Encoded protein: CASRGFDYNSPLHF. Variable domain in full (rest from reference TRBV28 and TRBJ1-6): DVKVTQSSRYLVKRTGEKVFLECVQDMDHENMFWYRQDPGLGLRLIYFSYDVKMKEKGDIPEGYSVSREKKERFSLILESASTNQTSMYLCASRGFDYNSPLHFGNGTRLTVT.

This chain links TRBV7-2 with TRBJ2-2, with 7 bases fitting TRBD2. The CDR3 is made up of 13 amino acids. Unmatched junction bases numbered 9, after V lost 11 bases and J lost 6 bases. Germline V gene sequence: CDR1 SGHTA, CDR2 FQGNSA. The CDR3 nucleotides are TGTGCCCGTATGGGAGGGGCACCCGGGGAGCTGTTTTTT. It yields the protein CARMGGAPGELFF.

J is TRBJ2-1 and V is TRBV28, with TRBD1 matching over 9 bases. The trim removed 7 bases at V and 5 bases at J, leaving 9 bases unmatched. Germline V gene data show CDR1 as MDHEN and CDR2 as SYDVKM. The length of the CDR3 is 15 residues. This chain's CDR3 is CASNRPGQGHNEQFF. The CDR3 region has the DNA TGTGCCAGCAACCGCCCGGGACAGGGCCACAATGAGCAGTTCTTC.

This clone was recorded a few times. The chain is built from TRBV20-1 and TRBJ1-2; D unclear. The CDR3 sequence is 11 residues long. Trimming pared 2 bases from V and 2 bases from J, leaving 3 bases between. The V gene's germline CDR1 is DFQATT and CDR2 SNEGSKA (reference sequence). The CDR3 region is CSARQNYGYTF. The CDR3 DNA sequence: TGCAGTGCTAGACAGAACTATGGCTACACCTTC.

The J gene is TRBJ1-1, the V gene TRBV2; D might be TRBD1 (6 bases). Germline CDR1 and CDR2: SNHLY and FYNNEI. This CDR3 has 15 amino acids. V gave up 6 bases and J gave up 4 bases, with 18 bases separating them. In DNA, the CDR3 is TGTGCCAGCAGGCCCGGGACAACGGCACCCACTGAAGCTTTCTTT. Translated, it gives CASRPGTTAPTEAFF.

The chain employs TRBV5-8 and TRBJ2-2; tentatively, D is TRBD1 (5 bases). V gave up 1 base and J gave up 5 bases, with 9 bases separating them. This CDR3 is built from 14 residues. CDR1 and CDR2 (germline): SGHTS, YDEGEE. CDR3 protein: CASSLRQGTGELFF. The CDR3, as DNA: TGTGCCAGCAGCTTGCGCCAGGGTACCGGGGAGCTGTTTTTT.